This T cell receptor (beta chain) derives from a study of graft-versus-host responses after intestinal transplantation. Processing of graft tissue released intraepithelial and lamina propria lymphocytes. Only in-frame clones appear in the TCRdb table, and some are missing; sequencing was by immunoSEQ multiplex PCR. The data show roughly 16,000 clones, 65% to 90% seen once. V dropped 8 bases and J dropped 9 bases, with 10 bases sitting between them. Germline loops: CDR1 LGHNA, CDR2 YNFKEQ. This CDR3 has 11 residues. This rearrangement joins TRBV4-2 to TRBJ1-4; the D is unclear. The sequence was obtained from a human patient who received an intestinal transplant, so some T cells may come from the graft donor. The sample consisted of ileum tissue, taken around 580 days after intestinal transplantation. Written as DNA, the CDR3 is TGTGCCAGCGGGGAACTGAAAAAACTGTTTTTT. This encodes CASGELKKLFF.